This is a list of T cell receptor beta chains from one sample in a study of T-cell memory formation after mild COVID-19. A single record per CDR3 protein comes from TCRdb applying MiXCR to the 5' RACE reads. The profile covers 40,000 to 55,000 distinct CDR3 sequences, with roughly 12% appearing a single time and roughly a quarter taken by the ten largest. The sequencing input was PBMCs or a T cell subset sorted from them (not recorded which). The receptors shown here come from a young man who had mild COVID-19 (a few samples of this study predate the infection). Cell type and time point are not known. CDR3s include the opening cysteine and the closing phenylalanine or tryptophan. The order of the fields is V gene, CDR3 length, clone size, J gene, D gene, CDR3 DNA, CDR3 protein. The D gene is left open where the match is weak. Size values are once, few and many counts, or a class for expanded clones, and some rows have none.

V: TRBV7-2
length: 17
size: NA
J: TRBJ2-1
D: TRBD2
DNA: TGTGCCAGCAGCTTAGCAGCTAGCGGGGGGGCTTACAATGAGCAGTTCTTC
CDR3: CASSLAASGGAYNEQFF

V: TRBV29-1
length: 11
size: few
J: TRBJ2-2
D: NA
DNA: TGCAGCGTCGGGGGGCTAGAGGAGCTGTTTTTT
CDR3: CSVGGLEELFF

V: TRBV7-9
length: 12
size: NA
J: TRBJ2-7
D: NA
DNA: TGTGCCAGCAGCTCCCGTCCCTACGAGCAGTACTTC
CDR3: CASSSRPYEQYF

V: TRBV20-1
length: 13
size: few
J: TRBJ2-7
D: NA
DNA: TGCAGTGCTAGAGATCTGGGGGGCCGCGAGCAGTACTTC
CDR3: CSARDLGGREQYF

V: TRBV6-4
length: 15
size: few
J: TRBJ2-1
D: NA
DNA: TGTGCCAGCAGTGACGAGTTTTCCGGTTACAATGAGCAGTTCTTC
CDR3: CASSDEFSGYNEQFF

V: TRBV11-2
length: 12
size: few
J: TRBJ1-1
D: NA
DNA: TGTGCCAGCAGCTTATCTGGGGTTGAAGCTTTCTTT
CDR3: CASSLSGVEAFF

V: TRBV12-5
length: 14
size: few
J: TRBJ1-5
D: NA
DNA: TGTGCTAGTGCCTCTTCGGGGGGGGGTCAGCCCCAGCATTTT
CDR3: CASASSGGGQPQHF

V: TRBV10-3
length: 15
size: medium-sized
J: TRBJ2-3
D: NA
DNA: TGTGCCATCAGTGAGTCGGCAACCGTAACAGATACGCAGTATTTT
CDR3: CAISESATVTDTQYF

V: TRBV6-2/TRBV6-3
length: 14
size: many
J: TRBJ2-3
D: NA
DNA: TGTGCCAGCAGTCACCGGGACTGGTGGGATACGCAGTATTTT
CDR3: CASSHRDWWDTQYF

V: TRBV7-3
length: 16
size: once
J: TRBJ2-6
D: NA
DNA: TGTGCCAGCAGCTTAAGAACGGGAACTGGGGCCAACGTCCTGACTTTC
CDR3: CASSLRTGTGANVLTF

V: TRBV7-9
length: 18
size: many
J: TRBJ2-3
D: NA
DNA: TGTGCCAGCAGCTTAGGACTAGATTGGGGCACTAGCACAGATACGCAGTATTTT
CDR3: CASSLGLDWGTSTDTQYF

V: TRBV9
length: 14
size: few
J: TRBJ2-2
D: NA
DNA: TGTGCCAGCAGCGCCGGGACTGTTCCCGGGGAGCTGTTTTTT
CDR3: CASSAGTVPGELFF

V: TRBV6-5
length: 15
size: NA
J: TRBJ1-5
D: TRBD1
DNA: TGTGCCAGCAGTAAACTCCGGGACAGTTGGCAGCCCCAGCATTTT
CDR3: CASSKLRDSWQPQHF

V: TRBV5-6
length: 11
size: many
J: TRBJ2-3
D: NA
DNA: TGTGCCAGCAGCTTCTATGATACGCAGTATTTT
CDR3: CASSFYDTQYF

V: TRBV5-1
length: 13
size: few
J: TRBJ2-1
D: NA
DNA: TGCGCCAGCAGCTTGGCTACCGCTGATGAGCAGTTCTTC
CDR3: CASSLATADEQFF

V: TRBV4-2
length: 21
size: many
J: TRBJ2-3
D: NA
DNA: TGTGCCAGCAGCCAATTGGGGTGGGTAGCTGAGCGGAACAAGAACACAGATACGCAGTATTTT
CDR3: CASSQLGWVAERNKNTDTQYF

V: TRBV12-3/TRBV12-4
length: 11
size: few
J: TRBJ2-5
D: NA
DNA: TGTGCCAGCAGTTGGGGAGAGACCCAGTACTTC
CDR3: CASSWGETQYF

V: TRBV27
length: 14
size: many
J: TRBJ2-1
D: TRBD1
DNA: TGTGCCAGCAGTCCCATGGGACAGTACAATGAGCAGTTCTTC
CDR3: CASSPMGQYNEQFF

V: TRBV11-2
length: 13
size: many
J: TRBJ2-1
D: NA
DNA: TGTGCCAGCAGCCTCGGGACATTGAATGAGCAGTTCTTC
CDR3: CASSLGTLNEQFF

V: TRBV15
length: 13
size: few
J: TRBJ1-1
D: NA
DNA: TGTGCCACCAGCAGAGCAGTGAACACTGAAGCTTTCTTT
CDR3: CATSRAVNTEAFF

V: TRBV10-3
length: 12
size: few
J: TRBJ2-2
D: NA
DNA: TGTGCCATCAAGCGAGACACCGGGGAGCTGTTTTTT
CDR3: CAIKRDTGELFF

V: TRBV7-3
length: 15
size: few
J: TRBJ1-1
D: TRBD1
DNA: TGTGCCAGCAGCACTACAGGGGGCGGGTACACTGAAGCTTTCTTT
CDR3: CASSTTGGGYTEAFF